This TCR beta chain was found in a study of CD4 and CD8 cells across lung adenocarcinoma regions (dated by TCRdb to the late 2010s). Regarding the complete study: To look at intratumor heterogeneity in the T cell receptor repertoire, the study compared tumor centers against tumor margins.

The method behind the library was PCR. The sequencing machine was a HiSeq X Ten. TCRdb cleaned the public reads at Q25 with fastp, built clones with MiXCR and kept in-frame beta chains. Every distinct CDR3 protein forms one entry, paired with its most common genes and DNA. The table for this sample lists about 7,700 distinct CDR3 sequences; approximately 45% of them were counted only once. The ten top clones hold around a third of the sample. As regards this clonotype: Its antigen remains undetermined. No base-level quality is on record; no much larger clone is a single base apart.

The donors were patients who had localized lung adenocarcinoma, which is a subtype of non-small cell lung cancer. The margins of localized lung adenocarcinomas were where the samples came from. For TCR repertoire analysis, CD4+ T cells from tumor tissue were profiled separately from CD8+ T cells. The sequence derives from a male donor with lung adenocarcinoma. The CD4 and CD8 labels of this study may be unreliable. Specimen: CD4+ T cells from the margin of a lung tumor. Taken with the paper, the label for cell subset or site translates to: tumor margin region.

The CDR3 has the sequence CASSEGEGEVWTQYF. The DNA is as follows: TGTGCCAGCAGTGAAGGAGAGGGGGAGGTGTGGACCCAGTACTTC. The rearrangement combines TRBV6-1 with TRBJ2-5; the D gene assignment is perhaps TRBD1 or TRBD2, with each matching 6 bases. V gives up 1 base and J gives up 7 bases, and the segment between their germline ends measures 16 bases. The cysteine opens and the phenylalanine closes a CDR3 of 15 amino acids. Only the CDR3 region is kept as DNA, spanning 45 bases read in frame from base 1. As encoded in the germline V gene, CDR1 is MNHNS while CDR2 is SASEGT.